A selection of T cell receptor beta chains follows, all from one sample in a study of T-cell memory formation after mild COVID-19. TCRdb re-called the 5' RACE reads with MiXCR, one entry per CDR3 protein. The profile covers roughly 600,000 distinct CDR3 sequences, with more than 15% appearing a single time and about 12% taken by the ten largest. The sequenced sample was PBMCs or a T cell subset sorted from them (not recorded which). Receptors originate from an adult woman who had mild COVID-19 (a few samples of this study predate the infection). Cell type and time point are not known. Both conserved end residues are part of each CDR3. Fields, in order: V gene, D gene, CDR3 length, clone size, J gene, CDR3 protein, CDR3 DNA. D genes are given only for firm matches. Size is omitted from some rows. Given values are once, few, many or a class for expanded clones.

>TRBV24-1|TRBD1|15|many|TRBJ2-7
CATSESPGQGREQYF
TGTGCCACCAGTGAGTCTCCGGGACAGGGACGCGAGCAGTACTTC
>TRBV25-1|.|12|.|TRBJ2-5
CASTLFLETQYF
TGTGCCAGCACCCTGTTTTTGGAGACCCAGTACTTC
>TRBV12-3/TRBV12-4|.|14|.|TRBJ1-5
CASSVDIPYQPQHF
TGTGCCAGCAGTGTGGACATTCCGTATCAGCCCCAGCATTTT
>TRBV7-9|.|15|.|TRBJ1-1
CASSPWTRPNTEAFF
TGTGCCAGCAGCCCATGGACAAGGCCGAACACTGAAGCTTTCTTT
>TRBV6-5|.|15|.|TRBJ1-5
CASSYRGLHGQPQHF
TGTGCCAGCAGTTACAGGGGACTTCACGGCCAGCCCCAGCATTTT
>TRBV3-1|.|16|few|TRBJ1-3
CASSPLLADSGNTIYF
TGTGCCAGCAGCCCGCTACTTGCTGACTCTGGAAACACCATATATTTT
>TRBV5-1|TRBD2|14|many|TRBJ2-7
CASSLSGGAHEQYF
TGCGCCAGCAGCTTGAGCGGGGGGGCCCACGAGCAGTACTTC
>TRBV7-9|TRBD1|15|.|TRBJ2-3
CASSYGQGYTDTQYF
TGTGCCAGCAGCTATGGACAGGGTTACACAGATACGCAGTATTTT
>TRBV20-1|TRBD1|14|.|TRBJ1-3
CSASSGTGGNTIYF
TGCAGTGCTAGTTCTGGGACAGGTGGAAACACCATATATTTT
>TRBV19|TRBD1|16|few|TRBJ1-6
CASSRTGSSYNSPLHF
TGTGCCAGTAGTCGGACAGGGAGCTCCTATAATTCACCCCTCCACTTT
>TRBV9|TRBD2|19|.|TRBJ2-2
CASSVLLAGPVGNTGELFF
TGTGCCAGCAGCGTGTTACTAGCGGGTCCGGTAGGGAACACCGGGGAGCTGTTTTTT
>TRBV19|TRBD2|15|.|TRBJ2-2
CASSLAGVYTGELFF
TGTGCCAGTAGCCTAGCGGGAGTATACACCGGGGAGCTGTTTTTT
>TRBV15|.|16|.|TRBJ2-7
CATRAPGPALRNEQYF
TGTGCCACCAGGGCCCCGGGACCCGCGTTGAGAAACGAGCAGTACTTC
>TRBV12-3/TRBV12-4|TRBD2|15|many|TRBJ2-5
CASSKGLAGEETQYF
TGTGCCAGCAGTAAGGGACTAGCGGGGGAAGAGACCCAGTACTTC
>TRBV15|TRBD2|14|.|TRBJ2-7
CATTLAGLRGEQYF
TGTGCCACCACACTAGCGGGGCTGCGGGGCGAGCAGTACTTC
>TRBV5-8|TRBD2|15|.|TRBJ2-7
CASSFASGLSYEQYF
TGTGCCAGCAGCTTCGCTAGCGGGCTCTCCTACGAGCAGTACTTC
>TRBV19|.|17|few|TRBJ2-1
CASTDTWGGGRRVEQFF
TGTGCCAGTACCGACACCTGGGGGGGCGGTCGAAGAGTTGAGCAGTTCTTC
>TRBV11-3|.|15|few|TRBJ2-1
CASSFLTTSYNEQFF
TGTGCCAGCAGCTTTCTGACCACTTCCTACAATGAGCAGTTCTTC
>TRBV7-9|.|14|.|TRBJ2-7
CASSSAEAAHEQYF
TGTGCCAGCAGCTCAGCAGAGGCAGCTCATGAGCAGTACTTC
>TRBV5-6|.|13|.|TRBJ1-1
CASSFWPNTEAFF
TGTGCCAGCAGCTTTTGGCCCAACACTGAAGCTTTCTTT
>TRBV2|.|14|.|TRBJ2-7
CASSSGVRDYEQYF
TGTGCCAGCAGTTCAGGGGTGAGGGACTACGAGCAGTACTTC
>TRBV24-1|.|15|few|TRBJ2-2
CATSGGRANTGELFF
TGTGCCACCAGTGGAGGAAGGGCGAACACCGGGGAGCTGTTTTTT
>TRBV5-1|.|14|few|TRBJ1-2
CASDWAPHNYGYTF
TGCGCCAGCGACTGGGCCCCCCATAACTATGGCTACACCTTC
>TRBV10-2|.|14|few|TRBJ2-1
CASSNGYSYNEQFF
TGCGCCAGCAGTAATGGATACTCCTACAATGAGCAGTTCTTC
>TRBV27|.|14|.|TRBJ2-7
CASSSLGGGDEQYF
TGTGCCAGCAGTTCCCTGGGGGGCGGCGACGAGCAGTACTTC
>TRBV18|.|13|.|TRBJ1-1
CASSPSDSTEAFF
TGTGCCAGCTCACCCTCGGACAGCACTGAAGCTTTCTTT
>TRBV5-1|TRBD2|15|many|TRBJ2-7
CASSTGLAGGNEQYF
TGCGCCAGCAGCACCGGACTAGCGGGAGGTAACGAGCAGTACTTC
>TRBV3-1|.|13|.|TRBJ2-5
CARSQGGRETQYF
TGTGCCAGAAGCCAAGGGGGTAGAGAGACCCAGTACTTC
>TRBV9|.|15|few|TRBJ2-5
CASSPGRSHQETQYF
TGTGCCAGCAGCCCCGGCCGGTCTCATCAAGAGACCCAGTACTTC
>TRBV6-5|.|18|few|TRBJ1-3
CASSYSKAGASSGNTIYF
TGTGCCAGCAGTTACTCGAAGGCAGGGGCGAGCTCTGGAAACACCATATATTTT
>TRBV7-2|.|13|.|TRBJ2-7
CASSLVRQYEQYF
TGTGCCAGCAGCTTAGTCCGACAGTACGAGCAGTACTTC
>TRBV20-1|TRBD1|15|many|TRBJ2-5
CSASGLGQGYRTQYF
TGCAGTGCTAGTGGGTTGGGACAGGGCTACCGGACCCAGTACTTC
>TRBV7-2|.|13|.|TRBJ2-7
CASSLQGYAEQYF
TGTGCCAGCAGCCTTCAGGGGTATGCCGAGCAGTACTTC
>TRBV9|TRBD1|14|few|TRBJ1-1
CASSAETGWTEAFF
TGTGCCAGCAGCGCCGAGACAGGGTGGACTGAAGCTTTCTTT
>TRBV6-2/TRBV6-3|.|16|.|TRBJ1-5
CASSSNRVAGNQPQHF
TGTGCCAGCAGTTCCAACAGGGTGGCGGGTAATCAGCCCCAGCATTTT
>TRBV18|.|16|few|TRBJ2-3
CASSPIYGIDTDTQYF
TGTGCCAGCTCACCAATTTATGGAATCGACACAGATACGCAGTATTTT
>TRBV7-4|.|17|.|TRBJ2-1
CASSLGVVGVFYNEQFF
TGTGCCAGCAGCTTAGGGGTAGTGGGAGTGTTCTACAATGAGCAGTTCTTC
>TRBV12-3/TRBV12-4|TRBD2|13|.|TRBJ2-3
CASMWGGTDTQYF
TGTGCCAGCATGTGGGGGGGGACAGATACGCAGTATTTT
>TRBV5-1|.|15|few|TRBJ2-7
CASSLFGGGIYEQYF
TGCGCCAGCAGCTTGTTCGGCGGTGGGATTTACGAGCAGTACTTC
>TRBV15|.|14|few|TRBJ2-7
CATSRDRDPYEQYF
TGTGCCACCAGCAGAGATAGGGACCCCTACGAGCAGTACTTC
>TRBV5-1|.|15|few|TRBJ1-3
CASSWKADSGNTIYF
TGCGCCAGCAGCTGGAAGGCAGACTCTGGAAACACCATATATTTT
>TRBV7-6|TRBD1|15|.|TRBJ2-5
CASSLRDRGGETQYF
TGTGCCAGCAGCTTACGGGACAGGGGGGGGGAGACCCAGTACTTC
>TRBV5-1|.|15|few|TRBJ2-2
CASSLLIGDTGELFF
TGCGCCAGCAGCTTGTTAATAGGGGACACCGGGGAGCTGTTTTTT
>TRBV12-3/TRBV12-4|.|13|few|TRBJ2-3
CASSRDAANTQYF
TGTGCCAGCAGTCGGGACGCTGCTAATACGCAGTATTTT
>TRBV5-4|.|16|few|TRBJ2-2
CASNQLVGGIGGELFF
TGTGCCAGCAACCAGTTGGTCGGCGGGATTGGTGGGGAGCTGTTTTTT
>TRBV27|.|15|.|TRBJ2-7
CASSLSIRQAREQYF
TGTGCCAGCAGTTTATCTATCAGGCAGGCCCGCGAGCAGTACTTC
>TRBV12-3/TRBV12-4|.|13|.|TRBJ1-2
CASSLKGISGYTF
TGTGCCAGCAGTTTAAAGGGGATCAGTGGCTACACCTTC
>TRBV9|.|14|.|TRBJ2-5
CASSATGTEETQYF
TGTGCCAGCAGCGCAACCGGGACTGAAGAGACCCAGTACTTC
>TRBV7-9|.|17|few|TRBJ2-6
CASSLIAPNSGANVLTF
TGTGCCAGCAGCTTAATCGCACCAAACTCTGGGGCCAACGTCCTGACTTTC
>TRBV6-1|.|12|.|TRBJ1-1
CASSGQGRPAFF
TGTGCCAGCAGTGGGCAGGGTCGGCCAGCTTTCTTT
>TRBV6-5|.|15|few|TRBJ2-7
CASSYSGSRSYEQYF
TGTGCCAGCAGTTACTCGGGCTCCCGTTCCTACGAGCAGTACTTC
>TRBV24-1|.|13|many|TRBJ1-5
CATSVDLGQPQHF
TGTGCCACCAGTGTGGATCTTGGCCAGCCCCAGCATTTT